These 19 T cell receptor beta chains share one sample of origin, sequenced in a study of shared T cell receptors in the human thymus. This table comes from immunoSEQ multiplex PCR, and its TCRdb copy is limited to in-frame clones, with some not included. There are approximately 730,000 clones in the sample; approximately 85% occur only once, and roughly 0.01% lies in the top ten. The data also belong to a second study, concerning human thymus T cells.

What was sequenced was thymocytes. These receptors came from a girl in the first two years of life with a congenital heart defect.

The sample holds one count of this clone. The chain carries TRBV11-3 and TRBJ2-3, with TRBD2 identical over 11 bases. The ends lost 1 base at V and 5 bases at J; junction bases unmatched: 8. This CDR3 comprises 17 residues. Germline V gives CDR1 SGHNT, CDR2 YENEEA. This CDR3 is CASSLGESSGGIDTQYF. CDR3 nucleotide sequence: TGTGCCAGCAGCTTAGGTGAGTCTAGCGGGGGGATAGATACGCAGTATTTT. Full variable domain (rest looked up from reference TRBV11-3 and TRBJ2-3): EAGVVQSPRYKIIEKKQPVAFWCNPISGHNTLYWYLQNLGQGPELLIRYENEEAVDDSQLPKDRFSAERLKGVDSTLKIQPAELGDSAVYLCASSLGESSGGIDTQYFGPGTRLTVL.

The chain combines TRBV14 with TRBJ2-7; D perhaps matches TRBD2 (5 bases). Germline CDR1 SGHDN, CDR2 FVKESK. The CDR3 extends over 14 amino acids. Trimming shortened V by 0 bases and J by 3 bases, and 9 bases separated the two germline ends. The CDR3 DNA reads TGTGCCAGCAGCCAAGACCCAGGACTCTACGAGCAGTACTTC. Its translation: CASSQDPGLYEQYF.

This rearrangement joins TRBV4-3 to TRBJ2-2; TRBD2 matches 8 bases. Germline assignment: CDR1 LGHNA and CDR2 YSLEER. This CDR3 comprises 17 residues. With V trimmed by 1 base and J by 6 bases, 10 bases remained unmatched. The CDR3 DNA reads TGCGCCAGCAGCCAAGCTCTGCCGGGGGGGCGACCCGGGGAGCTGTTTTTT. Residues: CASSQALPGGRPGELFF.

The rearrangement uses TRBV6-5 and TRBJ2-1; D perhaps matches TRBD2 (6 bases). V dropped 0 bases and J dropped 12 bases, with 12 bases sitting between them. Germline-derived CDR1 and CDR2 are MNHEY and SVGAGI. This CDR3 is 13 amino acids long. The CDR3 spells CASSYSGGSLQFF. The CDR3 nucleotides read TGTGCCAGCAGTTACTCGGGGGGAAGTTTGCAGTTCTTC.

V gene TRBV11-2 combines with J gene TRBJ1-1; perhaps TRBD1 as D (5 bases). The germline CDR1 and CDR2 sequences are SGHAT and FQNNGV. The V end was cut by 7 bases, the J end by 0 bases, with 18 bases between. This CDR3 spans 16 amino acids. The CDR3 loop reads CASTLRDPGVNTEAFF. CDR3 bases: TGTGCCAGCACCCTACGCGATCCGGGGGTGAACACTGAAGCTTTCTTT.

V usage is TRBV14 and J usage is TRBJ1-1; perhaps TRBD1 as D (6 bases). Trimming removed 0 bases at V and 8 bases at J, with 22 bases between. Germline values: CDR1 SGHDN, CDR2 FVKESK. The CDR3 totals 17 residues. CDR3 sequence reads: CASSQDEGRGAQLEAFF. The CDR3 DNA reads as TGTGCCAGCAGCCAAGATGAAGGCAGGGGCGCCCAACTAGAAGCTTTCTTT.

This chain connects TRBV19 to TRBJ2-1; 14 bases fit TRBD2. Germline V CDR1 and CDR2: LNHDA, SQIVND (reference sequence). CDR3 length: 14 residues. Unmatched junction bases numbered 1, after V lost 2 bases and J lost 10 bases. CDR3 bases: TGTGCCAGTAGTATAAGGACTAGCGGGGGGGAGCAGTTCTTC. This sequence encodes CASSIRTSGGEQFF.

V gene TRBV6-6 combines with J gene TRBJ2-5; TRBD2 matches at 8 bases. The CDR3 spans 15 residues. Germline-derived CDR1 and CDR2 are MNHNY and SVGAGI (reference sequence). V lost 0 bases and J lost 5; bases outside the gene matches: 5. For the CDR3, the DNA is TGTGCCAGCAGTTACTCGGCGGGGGGTGGTGAGACCCAGTACTTC. Translation gives CASSYSAGGGETQYF.

The V gene is TRBV28, the J gene TRBJ2-5, with a possible D match to TRBD1 (6 bases). V lost 6 bases and J lost 1, with 12 bases in between. Germline values: CDR1 MDHEN, CDR2 SYDVKM. The CDR3 loop spans 14 amino acids. CDR3 in amino acids: CASRKGGPQETQYF. CDR3 DNA: TGTGCCAGCAGGAAAGGGGGTCCCCAAGAGACCCAGTACTTC.

Note on this clone: A read error may account for a junction end that differs from germline. The chain carries TRBV28 and TRBJ1-1; 11 bases are a match to TRBD1. The CDR3 contains 11 residues. Germline assignment: CDR1 MDHEN and CDR2 SYDVKM. For the CDR3, the DNA is TGTGCCAGCAGTCAGGACAGGGGGCACATCTTT. It translates to CASSQDRGHIF.

The chain employs TRBV19 and TRBJ2-3; 8 bases are shared with TRBD1. The CDR3 contains 17 residues. CDR1 LNHDA and CDR2 SQIVND come from the germline V gene (reference sequence). Trimming at V came to 5 bases and at J to 4 bases, leaving 14 bases not matched to a gene. The CDR3 reads CASSESMGQARADTQYF. For the CDR3, the DNA is TGTGCCAGTAGTGAGTCAATGGGACAGGCCCGCGCAGATACGCAGTATTTT.

The chain joins TRBV28 to TRBJ2-2, with D hard to call. CDR3 length: 24 amino acids. V lost 4 bases to trimming and J lost 1 base, with 37 bases between them. CDR1 MDHEN and CDR2 SYDVKM come from the germline V gene. The CDR3 is CASSYGPWAVEPLRSVKNTGELFF. As DNA, the CDR3 is TGTGCCAGCAGTTATGGCCCCTGGGCAGTTGAACCTTTGCGCTCGGTAAAGAACACCGGGGAGCTGTTTTTT.

V is TRBV2 and J is TRBJ2-1, with TRBD2 matching over 8 bases. J gave up 8 bases and V 1 base, and 10 bases lay outside the gene matches. Germline CDR1 and CDR2: SNHLY and FYNNEI. The CDR3 runs to 16 residues. The CDR3 loop is CASSEVQRGLVDEQFF. CDR3 sequence (DNA): TGTGCCAGCAGTGAAGTCCAGCGGGGGTTGGTCGATGAGCAGTTCTTC.

The V gene is TRBV5-1, the J gene TRBJ1-1; 8 bases line up with TRBD1. V lost 2 bases and J lost 5; bases outside the gene matches: 5. CDR3 length equals 14 residues. The germline V gene encodes CDR1 SGHRS and CDR2 YFSETQ. The chain's CDR3 is CASSFGTGGTEAFF. The CDR3 coding sequence is TGCGCCAGCAGCTTCGGGACAGGAGGGACTGAAGCTTTCTTT.

The rearrangement links TRBV27 to TRBJ2-3; 11 bases map to TRBD2. CDR3 length: 17 residues. V shed 0 bases and J 5 bases; nucleotides not matched to a gene: 7. Germline V gene data show CDR1 as MNHEY and CDR2 as SMNVEV (reference sequence). CDR3 DNA: TGTGCCAGCAGTTTATCCAATAGCGGGGGGGCCAAAGATACGCAGTATTTT. Translation gives CASSLSNSGGAKDTQYF.

This chain links TRBV6-5 with TRBJ2-1; D is unresolved. V dropped 0 bases and J dropped 0 bases, with 6 bases sitting between them. The CDR3 has 15 residues. CDR1 and CDR2 (germline): MNHEY, SVGAGI. The CDR3 DNA reads TGTGCCAGCAGTTACTCTTCGAGCTCCTACAATGAGCAGTTCTTC. It translates to CASSYSSSSYNEQFF.

The V call is TRBV27, the J call TRBJ1-1, with TRBD1 matching 8 bases. The trim removed 6 bases at V and 6 bases at J, leaving 6 bases unmatched. Germline-derived CDR1 and CDR2 are MNHEY and SMNVEV (reference sequence). This CDR3 comprises 13 residues. The CDR3 sequence is CASRDRVIAEAFF. Here the CDR3 DNA reads TGTGCCAGCAGGGACAGGGTTATCGCTGAAGCTTTCTTT.

This clone was detected only once. The genes are TRBV27 and TRBJ2-3, with 7 bases aligning to TRBD1. Germline-derived CDR1 and CDR2 are MNHEY and SMNVEV (reference sequence). V dropped 5 bases and J dropped 3; count of bases not matched to a gene: 11. The CDR3 is made up of 16 amino acids. Here the CDR3 reads CASSPPGQARTDTQYF. The CDR3 DNA sequence: TGTGCCAGCAGTCCGCCCGGACAGGCCAGAACAGATACGCAGTATTTT.

This clone showed up just once. The genes are TRBV6-5 and TRBJ2-1; TRBD1 matches at 7 bases. CDR3 length: 14 residues. The V gene's germline CDR1 is MNHEY and CDR2 SVGAGI. The trim removed 6 bases at V and 5 bases at J, leaving 7 bases unmatched. The CDR3 DNA reads as TGTGCCAGCAGAGTGACAGGGCCCGACAATGAGCAGTTCTTC. Amino acids: CASRVTGPDNEQFF.